A single sample is the source of the 28 T cell receptor beta chains below, sequenced in a study of cytomegalovirus exposure and HLA in healthy donors. PCR used 60 Vbeta primers and 13 Jbeta primers. Sequencing used immunoSEQ multiplex PCR; TCRdb keeps in-frame clones, though not all of them. The sample lists under 200,000 clones; 84% were seen once. The sequenced material came from PBMCs. The receptor set was obtained from a man between 25 and 39 years old in good health and CMV-seronegative.

This clone has only one observation. J is TRBJ2-1 and V is TRBV27; TRBD2 might be the D (5 bases). The ends were cut back, 3 bases at V and 7 bases at J, with 16 bases in the middle. This CDR3 is 15 amino acids long. Germline assignment: CDR1 MNHEY and CDR2 SMNVEV (reference sequence). The CDR3 is CASSFGGSVRNEQFF. The CDR3 DNA is TGTGCCAGCAGTTTCGGCGGGTCGGTTAGAAATGAGCAGTTCTTC.

This chain connects TRBV30 to TRBJ2-7; 7 positions match TRBD2. This CDR3 is 14 amino acids long. Germline V gene lookup returns CDR1 GTSNPN and CDR2 SVGIG (reference sequence). Losses at the gene ends were 2 bases for V and 6 bases for J; bases not matched to a gene: 10. CDR3 residues: CAWSPLAVEAEQYF. The CDR3 coding sequence is TGTGCCTGGAGTCCCCTAGCGGTCGAAGCCGAGCAGTACTTC.

The genes are TRBV10-2 and TRBJ2-2; D is perhaps TRBD2 (6 bases). The CDR3 covers 16 residues. The V gene lost 2 bases and the J gene lost 3 bases, with 13 bases spanning the gap. Germline CDR1 reads WSHSY; CDR2 reads SAAADI. This CDR3 reads CASSEDRLVDTGELFF. The DNA of the CDR3 is TGCGCCAGCAGTGAGGACCGACTAGTGGACACCGGGGAGCTGTTTTTT.

The chain links TRBV2 to TRBJ2-5; the match to TRBD1 covers 10 bases. CDR3 length: 16 residues. Unmatched junction bases numbered 10, after V lost 8 bases and J lost 1 base. The germline V gene encodes CDR1 SNHLY and CDR2 FYNNEI. The CDR3 here is CASDSGTGVFQETQYF. For the CDR3, the DNA is TGTGCCAGCGATTCCGGGACAGGGGTCTTCCAAGAGACCCAGTACTTC. The variable domain in full, completed from reference TRBV2 and TRBJ2-5, reads EPEVTQTPSHQVTQMGQEVILRCVPISNHLYFYWYRQILGQKVEFLVSFYNNEISEKSEIFDDQFSVERPDGSNFTLKIRSTKLEDSAMYFCASDSGTGVFQETQYFGPGTRLLVL.

For the CDR3, the DNA is TGTGCCAGTAGCCGACAAGGCACAAACTATGGCTACACCTTC. Translation gives CASSRQGTNYGYTF. V and J are TRBV19 and TRBJ1-2; D is uncertain. The CDR3 sequence is 14 residues long. V shed 6 bases and J shed 2 bases, with 13 bases lying between them. Germline values: CDR1 LNHDA, CDR2 SQIVND (reference sequence).

This clone was found a few times. The chain has TRBV6-1 and TRBJ1-2; no definite D call. The germline V gene encodes CDR1 MNHNS and CDR2 SASEGT. This CDR3 has 14 amino acids. V was shortened by 1 base and J by 4 bases, with 10 bases between the two germline ends. The CDR3 DNA is TGTGCCAGCAGTGAAGGGCAGGCCGCCTATGGCTACACCTTC. It translates to CASSEGQAAYGYTF.

The V and J genes are TRBV7-9 and TRBJ1-2, with D maybe TRBD1 (5 bases). The germline V gene has CDR1 SEHNR and CDR2 FQNEAQ (reference sequence). The CDR3 is 15 amino acids. Trimming shortened V by 5 bases and J by 0 bases, and 13 bases separated the two germline ends. CDR3 DNA: TGTGCCAGCAGCGACAGCGCGGCCCCTAACTATGGCTACACCTTC. This codes for CASSDSAAPNYGYTF. Full variable domain (missing parts from reference TRBV7-9 and TRBJ1-2): DTGVSQNPRHKITKRGQNVTFRCDPISEHNRLYWYRQTLGQGPEFLTYFQNEAQLEKSRLLSDRFSAERPKGSFSTLEIQRTEQGDSAMYLCASSDSAAPNYGYTFGSGTRLTVV.

This clone was recorded a few times. CDR3 bases: TGTGCCAGCAGTGAAATCCTAGCGGACTGGGCCGAGCAGTACTTC. Translation: CASSEILADWAEQYF. This chain joins TRBV2 and TRBJ2-7, with 7 bases identical to TRBD2. The CDR3 has 15 amino acids. The V and J ends lost 2 bases and 6 bases, in that order; junction bases with no gene match: 10. From germline, CDR1 is SNHLY and CDR2 FYNNEI.

The chain recombines TRBV14 with TRBJ2-5; TRBD1 agrees at 12 bases. J was trimmed by 6 bases and V by 4 bases; bases with no gene match: 9. The CDR3 totals 16 residues. Germline V lookup: CDR1 SGHDN, CDR2 FVKESK. The CDR3 region is CASSPLGTGGAKTQYF. As DNA, the CDR3 is TGTGCCAGCAGCCCATTGGGGACAGGGGGCGCAAAGACCCAGTACTTC.

In this sample, this clone turned up a few times. The V call is TRBV5-4, the J call TRBJ2-3; 8 bases match TRBD2. Germline loops: CDR1 SGHNT, CDR2 YYREEE (reference sequence). The V and J ends lost 1 base and 2 bases, in that order; junction bases with no gene match: 6. This CDR3 is built from 16 residues. The CDR3 spells CASSLPVAGYTDTQYF. CDR3 bases: TGTGCCAGCAGCTTGCCGGTAGCGGGGTACACAGATACGCAGTATTTT.

The chain combines TRBV2 with TRBJ2-5, with TRBD2 identical over 10 bases. Germline V gene sequence: CDR1 SNHLY, CDR2 FYNNEI. The length of the CDR3 is 16 residues. With V trimmed by 6 bases and J by 5 bases, 12 bases remained unmatched. The CDR3 is CASSVERGGELETQYF. The CDR3 bases are TGTGCCAGCAGCGTGGAGCGGGGGGGGGAGTTGGAGACCCAGTACTTC.

V usage is TRBV4-3 and J usage is TRBJ1-2, with TRBD1 matching 7 bases. Losses at the gene ends were 1 base for V and 2 bases for J; bases not matched to a gene: 4. The CDR3 extends over 15 amino acids. The germline CDR1 and CDR2 sequences are LGHNA and YSLEER. DNA of the CDR3: TGCGCCAGCAGCCAAGGGACAGGATTAAACTATGGCTACACCTTC. Translating gives CASSQGTGLNYGYTF.

V gene TRBV6-5 combines with J gene TRBJ2-7; 10 nucleotides match TRBD1. V lost 4 bases to trimming and J lost 2 bases; unmatched junction nucleotides: 5. Germline values: CDR1 MNHEY, CDR2 SVGAGI. The CDR3 consists of 15 residues. CDR3 in amino acids: CASSFRDRGAYEQYF. CDR3 DNA sequence: TGTGCCAGCAGTTTCCGGGACAGGGGAGCCTACGAGCAGTACTTC.

V is TRBV7-9 and J is TRBJ1-1; TRBD1 might be the D (5 bases). The CDR3 runs to 14 residues. The germline gives CDR1 SEHNR, CDR2 FQNEAQ (reference sequence). V gave up 3 bases and J gave up 1 base, with 9 bases separating them. DNA of the CDR3: TGTGCCAGCAGCTTGAGCGGGGCGAACACTGAAGCTTTCTTT. Translation: CASSLSGANTEAFF.

Concerning this clone: An end of the junction differs from the germline gene, which may be a read error. The J gene is TRBJ2-7, the V gene TRBV7-7, with 7 positions matching TRBD1. Germline CDR1 and CDR2: SSHAT and FNYEAQ (reference sequence). The CDR3 has 13 residues. The CDR3 DNA reads as TGTGCTAGCAGCTTGAGCAGGGGGTACGAGCAGTACTTC. This gives the protein CASSLSRGYEQYF.

This clone has a handful of counts. The J gene is TRBJ2-5, the V gene TRBV4-2, with 16 bases identical to TRBD2. Trimming at V came to 5 bases and at J to 0 bases, leaving 9 bases not matched to a gene. Germline V gene data show CDR1 as LGHNA and CDR2 as YNFKEQ. The CDR3 has 19 residues. The CDR3 region is CASSASGTSGGADQETQYF. The CDR3 DNA follows: TGTGCCAGCAGCGCCTCCGGGACTAGCGGGGGGGCCGACCAAGAGACCCAGTACTTC.

The chain couples TRBV4-1 to TRBJ1-2; a weak D match, TRBD1 (6 bases). Germline-derived CDR1 and CDR2 are MGHRA and YSYEKL. V gave up 3 bases and J gave up 5 bases, with 16 bases separating them. This CDR3 has 15 residues. The CDR3: CASSQGVDSFYGYTF. CDR3 DNA: TGCGCCAGCAGCCAGGGGGTGGACAGTTTTTATGGCTACACCTTC.

This clone was seen just once. The V call is TRBV5-4, the J call TRBJ1-1; 10 nucleotides match TRBD1. This CDR3 spans 17 amino acids. Germline V lookup: CDR1 SGHNT, CDR2 YYREEE (reference sequence). Germline trimming cut 0 bases from V and 3 bases from J; bases unmatched to any gene: 8. The CDR3 here is CASSLGQGAERDTEAFF. Here the CDR3 DNA reads TGTGCCAGCAGCTTGGGACAGGGGGCGGAGAGAGACACTGAAGCTTTCTTT.

This sequence joins TRBV4-1 and TRBJ1-1, with D perhaps TRBD1 (5 bases). The CDR3 is 13 amino acids. V lost 1 base to trimming and J lost 4 bases, with 7 bases between them. From germline, CDR1 is MGHRA and CDR2 YSYEKL. The CDR3 spells CASSQVRGTEAFF. The CDR3 region has the DNA TGCGCCAGCAGCCAAGTTAGGGGCACTGAAGCTTTCTTT.

CDR3 amino acids: CASSRETPSWGNQPQHF. The DNA for the CDR3 is TGTGCCAGCAGTCGGGAAACTCCTTCATGGGGCAATCAGCCCCAGCATTTT. The chain has TRBV2 and TRBJ1-5, with no clear D. The CDR3 contains 17 residues. The germline V gene has CDR1 SNHLY and CDR2 FYNNEI. V dropped 5 bases and J dropped 2 bases, with 19 bases sitting between them.

V is TRBV6-1 and J is TRBJ1-1; tentatively, D is TRBD1 (6 bases). Trimming removed 10 bases from V and 2 bases from J, with 14 bases in between. There are 13 residues in the CDR3. Germline CDR1 and CDR2: MNHNS and SASEGT. The chain's CDR3 is CAILDRANTEAFF. CDR3 nucleotide sequence: TGTGCCATCCTGGACAGAGCCAACACTGAAGCTTTCTTT.

The chain uses TRBV5-1 and TRBJ2-7; 16 bases agree with TRBD2. This CDR3 comprises 17 residues. The J segment lost 6 bases and the V segment lost 4 bases, leaving 10 bases of the junction unmatched. Germline loops: CDR1 SGHRS, CDR2 YFSETQ. The CDR3 DNA is TGCGCCAGCAGCCCGGGACTAGCGGGGGGGCGCCTTGGCGAGCAGTACTTC. It encodes CASSPGLAGGRLGEQYF.

This chain connects TRBV11-2 to TRBJ2-5, with TRBD2 matching 8 bases. The CDR3 extends over 15 amino acids. Trimming at V came to 4 bases and at J to 2 bases, leaving 6 bases not matched to a gene. Germline V gene data show CDR1 as SGHAT and CDR2 as FQNNGV. The CDR3 nucleotides are TGTGCCAGCAGCTCCCCGGCGGGGGGTCAAGAGACCCAGTACTTC. This gives the protein CASSSPAGGQETQYF. The full variable domain, its missing parts supplied by reference TRBV11-2 and TRBJ2-5, is EAGVAQSPRYKIIEKRQSVAFWCNPISGHATLYWYQQILGQGPKLLIQFQNNGVVDDSQLPKDRFSAERLKGVDSTLKIQPAKLEDSAVYLCASSSPAGGQETQYFGPGTRLLVL.

This clone was recorded once. The CDR3 DNA is TGTGCCAGCGAACCCCGAAAACAGGGTTCGAGAGGCTACACCTTC. This gives the protein CASEPRKQGSRGYTF. This sequence joins TRBV6-1 and TRBJ1-2; the D gene is possibly TRBD1 (6 bases). In germline, CDR1 is MNHNS, CDR2 SASEGT. Trimming removed 8 bases from V and 8 bases from J, with 24 bases in between. The CDR3 covers 15 residues.

The chain joins TRBV5-6 to TRBJ2-3; 10 nucleotides match TRBD1. Germline assignment: CDR1 SGHDT and CDR2 YYEEEE. J gave up 6 bases and V 0 bases, and 7 bases lay outside the gene matches. The CDR3 extends over 16 amino acids. The CDR3: CASSLGTGQGSDTQYF. In nucleotides, the CDR3 is TGTGCCAGCAGCTTGGGTACGGGACAGGGGTCGGATACGCAGTATTTT. Filled out from reference TRBV5-6 and TRBJ2-3, the complete variable domain reads DAGVTQSPTHLIKTRGQQVTLRCSPKSGHDTVSWYQQALGQGPQFIFQYYEEEERQRGNFPDRFSGHQFPNYSSELNVNALLLGDSALYLCASSLGTGQGSDTQYFGPGTRLTVL.

The chain joins TRBV2 to TRBJ2-1; a weak D match, TRBD1 (7 bases). The V end lost 7 bases, the J end lost 4 bases, and 23 bases lay between the germline ends. This CDR3 has 17 amino acids. The germline gives CDR1 SNHLY, CDR2 FYNNEI. The CDR3 is CASNLTPGGQNYNEQFF. The CDR3 DNA follows: TGTGCCAGCAATCTCACCCCCGGGGGACAGAATTACAATGAGCAGTTCTTC.

The rearrangement links TRBV7-9 to TRBJ1-1; 8 bases fit TRBD1. CDR1 is SEHNR and CDR2 is FQNEAQ in the germline V gene (reference sequence). The CDR3 runs 16 residues. The V gene end was trimmed by 1 base and the J gene end by 4 bases; junction bases not matched to a gene: 8. This CDR3 reads CASSLDGRGLGTEAFF. The CDR3 bases are TGTGCCAGCAGCTTAGACGGCAGGGGGCTTGGCACTGAAGCTTTCTTT.

This rearrangement joins TRBV6-5 to TRBJ2-7, with unresolved D. Looked up from germline, CDR1 is MNHEY and CDR2 is SVGAGI. This CDR3 comprises 12 residues. V shed 5 bases and J shed 5 bases, with 10 bases lying between them. CDR3 nucleotides: TGTGCCAGCAGTCACCTCGAGGACGAGCAGTACTTC. This sequence encodes CASSHLEDEQYF.